This T cell receptor (beta chain) was observed in a study of blood T cell repertoires in COVID-19. Participants were aged about 18 to 100 years from about 25 US areas. All exposed participants met a person with COVID-19 within 2 weeks before entering the study. Assay: immunoSEQ multiplex PCR; the TCRdb copy retains only in-frame clones and omits some. The sample shows roughly 190,000 clones, 84% of them seen only once. Germline V gene sequence: CDR1 LNHDA, CDR2 SQIVND (reference sequence). J lost 0 bases, V lost 1 base, and 8 bases had no gene match. The CDR3 totals 17 residues. Sequencing was performed on PBMCs or T cells enriched from blood (not recorded which). The origin of this receptor is a woman aged 25 to 39 who had been exposed to COVID-19. This rearrangement joins TRBV19 to TRBJ2-5, with 7 nucleotides matching TRBD1. Here the CDR3 DNA reads TGTGCCAGTAGTATAGGGTGGGACAGCCGGTACCAAGAGACCCAGTACTTC. As protein: CASSIGWDSRYQETQYF.